The rows below give T cell receptor beta chains drawn from one sample of a study of shared clonotypes between healthy human individuals. Only in-frame clones appear in the TCRdb table, and some are missing; sequencing was by immunoSEQ multiplex PCR. The table lists some 2,500,000 clones, roughly 93% of them singletons, with around 0.4% in the top ten. The sequencing input was naive CD4+ T cells from PBMCs. The origin of the receptors is a man aged 18-30 years in good health. Some clones in this sample may be carry-over from other donors' samples. Both conserved end residues are part of each CDR3. The D gene is left open where the match is weak. Some rows have no size entry. The others give once, few or many, or a class for an expanded clone.

TRBV2	TRBJ1-2	NA	NA	TGTGCCAGCAGTGTAGGAACAGGCTCCGATGGCTACACCTTC	CASSVGTGSDGYTF
TRBV6-1	TRBJ1-5	NA	NA	TGTGCCAGCAGTGAAGCGAGGGCAGGGGCGGCTCAGCCCCAGCATTTT	CASSEARAGAAQPQHF
TRBV28	TRBJ2-6	NA	TRBD1	TGTGCCAGCAGTTTGGACAACAGGGGATTCGGGGCCAACGTCCTGACTTTC	CASSLDNRGFGANVLTF
TRBV6-1	TRBJ1-4	once	NA	TGTGCCAGCAGTGTAACCAAAGCAACTAATGAAAAACTGTTTTTT	CASSVTKATNEKLFF
TRBV10-3	TRBJ1-3	NA	NA	TGTGCCATCAGTGAACGGCAGGAGACCTCTGGAAACACCATATATTTT	CAISERQETSGNTIYF
TRBV18	TRBJ2-2	once	TRBD2	TGTGCCAGCTCACCCTCACCCTTAGCGGGCGTGAACACCGGGGAGCTGTTTTTT	CASSPSPLAGVNTGELFF
TRBV4-3	TRBJ2-7	NA	TRBD2	TGCGCCAGCAGCCAAGATTGGGCTAGCGGGGTCTACGAGCAGTACTTC	CASSQDWASGVYEQYF
TRBV19	TRBJ1-3	NA	NA	TGTGCCAGTAGTATCTCAGGGACTGGAAACACCATATATTTT	CASSISGTGNTIYF
TRBV4-3	TRBJ1-2	NA	NA	TGCGCCAGCAGCCAAGGAAGGGGGGATGGCTACACCTTC	CASSQGRGDGYTF
TRBV7-8	TRBJ1-1	few	NA	TGTGCCAGCAGCTTGACGGGGGGTACTGAAGCTTTCTTT	CASSLTGGTEAFF
TRBV28	TRBJ1-1	NA	NA	TGTGCCAGCAGTTTAATTAGGAAACGGACTGAAGCTTTCTTT	CASSLIRKRTEAFF
TRBV18	TRBJ1-1	NA	NA	TGTGCCAGCTCACCAAGTCTGGCACAGGGGAACACTGAAGCTTTCTTT	CASSPSLAQGNTEAFF
TRBV28	TRBJ2-7	NA	NA	TGTGCCAGCAGTCTTGGACAGTTGAGCTCCTACGAGCAGTACTTC	CASSLGQLSSYEQYF
TRBV5-4	TRBJ2-3	NA	TRBD1	TGTGCCAGCAGCTGGGACAGAAGCACAGATACGCAGTATTTT	CASSWDRSTDTQYF
TRBV6-6	TRBJ1-2	NA	NA	TGTGCCAGCAGTTACGCGCCCGGGACTGCGGATGGCTACACCTTC	CASSYAPGTADGYTF
TRBV28	TRBJ1-5	NA	NA	TGTGCCAGCAGTTCGCCACAGGGTCGGCAGCCCCAGCATTTT	CASSSPQGRQPQHF
TRBV7-9	TRBJ2-1	once	NA	TGTGCCAGCAGCCCAATGGGCTCCTACAATGAGCAGTTCTTC	CASSPMGSYNEQFF
TRBV20-1	TRBJ2-1	NA	NA	TGCAGTGCTAGTGCGGGTCGGGAGCAGTTCTTC	CSASAGREQFF
TRBV6-6	TRBJ2-7	NA	NA	TGTGCCAGCAGTCCAGAAGAGCTTCGAGCCTACGAGCAGTACTTC	CASSPEELRAYEQYF
TRBV30	TRBJ1-1	NA	NA	TGTGCCTGGAGTGTTGGGGGCACGAGGTTCACTGAAGCTTTCTTT	CAWSVGGTRFTEAFF
TRBV5-4	TRBJ2-7	NA	TRBD2	TGTGCCAGCAGCGGGGGGGGACTAGCTCGGGAGCAGTACTTC	CASSGGGLAREQYF
TRBV6-6	TRBJ2-7	NA	NA	TGTGCCAGCAAGACTAGTTTTCAGGACGAGCAGTACTTC	CASKTSFQDEQYF
TRBV7-2	TRBJ1-2	NA	NA	TGTGCCAGCAGCCAGGGGTTTCGGTATGGCTACACCTTC	CASSQGFRYGYTF
TRBV4-3	TRBJ2-7	NA	TRBD2	TGCGCCAGCAGCCTACGAAGAGGTAGCGGGAGTCCGACCTCCTACGAGCAGTACTTC	CASSLRRGSGSPTSYEQYF
TRBV28	TRBJ1-2	once	TRBD1	TGTGCCAGCAGTTCTCTCGCCCGGACAGGGATCTATGGCTACACCTTC	CASSSLARTGIYGYTF
TRBV30	TRBJ2-7	NA	TRBD1	TGTGCCAGGGATTCCGGGACAGGGCGCGAGCAGTACTTC	CARDSGTGREQYF
TRBV7-2	TRBJ2-3	NA	TRBD2	TGTGCCAGCAGTTTCACTGGGGGGGGAACTCTCACAGATACGCAGTATTTT	CASSFTGGGTLTDTQYF
TRBV18	TRBJ1-2	NA	NA	TGTGCCAGCTCACCAGGCAGGATAAACTATGGCTACACCTTC	CASSPGRINYGYTF
TRBV7-2	TRBJ2-1	NA	TRBD2	TGTGCCAGCAGCTTAGCGGTTCTAGCGGGAGGGCCACTCAATGAGCAGTTCTTC	CASSLAVLAGGPLNEQFF
TRBV7-2	TRBJ2-3	NA	NA	TGTGCCAGCAGCCTAAGTAGCGATACTAGCACAGATACGCAGTATTTT	CASSLSSDTSTDTQYF
TRBV5-4	TRBJ2-7	NA	TRBD2	TGTGCCAGCAGCTTGGTGCTAGCGGGAGGTTACGAGCAGTACTTC	CASSLVLAGGYEQYF
TRBV4-3	TRBJ1-2	few	NA	TGCGCCAGCAGCCAAGACCAGGGAACCTATGGCTACACCTTC	CASSQDQGTYGYTF
TRBV5-1	TRBJ1-2	once	TRBD1	TGCGCCAGCAGGGGACAGGGCTCTAACTATGGCTACACCTTC	CASRGQGSNYGYTF
TRBV2	TRBJ2-7	NA	NA	TGTGCCAGCAGTGAGGGGTGGAGGCAGGGCACACCCTGGGACGAGCAGTACTTC	CASSEGWRQGTPWDEQYF
TRBV30	TRBJ2-7	NA	TRBD2	TGTGCCTGGAGTTTGGGACTAGCCAGCGTTTACGAGCAGTACTTC	CAWSLGLASVYEQYF
TRBV5-1	TRBJ2-7	NA	TRBD2	TGCGCCAGCAGCCCAAGACTAGCGGATCTCTCCTACGAGCAGTACTTC	CASSPRLADLSYEQYF
TRBV7-3	TRBJ2-1	NA	NA	TGTGCCAGCAGCTTATTTAGCGGACCCTACAATGAGCAGTTCTTC	CASSLFSGPYNEQFF
TRBV6-5	TRBJ1-2	few	NA	TGTGCCAGCACCTCGGGGACCTATTATGGCTACACCTTC	CASTSGTYYGYTF
TRBV4-2	TRBJ2-1	NA	TRBD2	TGTGCCAGCAGCCAAGTGGGACTAGAACTCAATGAGCAGTTCTTC	CASSQVGLELNEQFF
TRBV5-1	TRBJ1-5	NA	TRBD1	TGCGCCAGCAGCTTGGACGGGACAGGGAATCAGCCCCAGCATTTT	CASSLDGTGNQPQHF
TRBV7-2	TRBJ1-5	few	TRBD1	TGTGCCAGCAGCTCACAGGGGTTTCAGCCCCAGCATTTT	CASSSQGFQPQHF
TRBV5-1	TRBJ2-7	NA	NA	TGCGCCAGCTACACGGCCCCCTACGGGGGCTACGAGCAGTACTTC	CASYTAPYGGYEQYF
TRBV9	TRBJ2-3	NA	TRBD1	TGTGCCAGCAGCGAGGGACAGGGTACAGATACGCAGTATTTT	CASSEGQGTDTQYF
TRBV18	TRBJ2-2	NA	TRBD2	TGTGCCAGCTCACCACATCCGGGAGGGGTCGGGGAGCTGTTTTTT	CASSPHPGGVGELFF
TRBV5-1	TRBJ1-4	NA	TRBD1	TGCGCCAGCAGCGTGGGACAGGGGGCGCCGAGGACTAATGAAAAACTGTTTTTT	CASSVGQGAPRTNEKLFF
TRBV5-4	TRBJ2-3	NA	NA	TGTGCCAGCAGCTTGAACGGGGTCGGCACAGATACGCAGTATTTT	CASSLNGVGTDTQYF
TRBV6-1	TRBJ2-7	NA	TRBD1	TGTGCCAGCAGGGGACCGGGACAGCTCTACGAGCAGTACTTC	CASRGPGQLYEQYF
TRBV11-3	TRBJ2-7	NA	NA	TGTGCCAGCAGCCTAGCGATGGGTTCCGGGGCCTACGAGCAGTACTTC	CASSLAMGSGAYEQYF
TRBV6-5	TRBJ1-1	NA	NA	TGTGCCAGCAGTTACTCGAGCAAGAACACTGAAGCTTTCTTT	CASSYSSKNTEAFF
TRBV10-3	TRBJ2-7	NA	TRBD1	TGTGCCATCAGGGCCGAAAGACAGGGCTCCTACGAGCAGTACTTC	CAIRAERQGSYEQYF
TRBV10-2	TRBJ1-2	NA	NA	TGCGCCAGCAGTGAGTTCCCCGGTACCGGCTATGGCTACACCTTC	CASSEFPGTGYGYTF
TRBV5-1	TRBJ2-7	NA	NA	TGCGCCAGCAGCTCACTGCAGGGCTACGAGCAGTACTTC	CASSSLQGYEQYF
TRBV12-5	TRBJ2-1	NA	TRBD1	TGTGCTAGTGGTCCGGGTTGGGGACAGGCCAACAATGAGCAGTTCTTC	CASGPGWGQANNEQFF
TRBV7-2	TRBJ2-5	NA	NA	TGTGCCAGCAGCTTAGCCGGTCAACAAGAGACCCAGTACTTC	CASSLAGQQETQYF
TRBV5-1	TRBJ2-2	NA	TRBD1	TGCGCCAGCAGCTTGGCGTGGGACAGGGGGAGTCCGGCCGGGGAGCTGTTTTTT	CASSLAWDRGSPAGELFF